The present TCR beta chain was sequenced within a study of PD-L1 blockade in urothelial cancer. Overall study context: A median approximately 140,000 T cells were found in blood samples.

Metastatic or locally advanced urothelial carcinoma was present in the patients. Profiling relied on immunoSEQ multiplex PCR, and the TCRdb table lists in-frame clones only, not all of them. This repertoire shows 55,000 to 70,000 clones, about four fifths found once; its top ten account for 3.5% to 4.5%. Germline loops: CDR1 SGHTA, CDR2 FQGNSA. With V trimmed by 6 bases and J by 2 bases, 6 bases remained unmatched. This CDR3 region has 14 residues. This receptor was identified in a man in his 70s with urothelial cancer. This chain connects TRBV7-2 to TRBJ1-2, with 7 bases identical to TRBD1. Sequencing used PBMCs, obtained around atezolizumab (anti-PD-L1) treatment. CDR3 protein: CASSPQGQNYGYTF. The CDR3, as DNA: TGTGCCAGCAGTCCGCAGGGACAGAACTATGGCTACACCTTC.